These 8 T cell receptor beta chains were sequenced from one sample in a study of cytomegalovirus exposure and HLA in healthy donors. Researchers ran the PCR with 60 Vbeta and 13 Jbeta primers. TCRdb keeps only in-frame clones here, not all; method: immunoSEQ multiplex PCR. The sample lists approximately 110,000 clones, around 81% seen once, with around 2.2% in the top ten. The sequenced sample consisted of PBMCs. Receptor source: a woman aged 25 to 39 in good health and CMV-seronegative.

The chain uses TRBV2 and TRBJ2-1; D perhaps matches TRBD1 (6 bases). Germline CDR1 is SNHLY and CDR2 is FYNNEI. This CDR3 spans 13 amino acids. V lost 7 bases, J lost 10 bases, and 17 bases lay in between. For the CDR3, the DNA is TGTGCCAGCAAAGGGACAAATGGTCGCGAGCAGTTCTTC. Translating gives CASKGTNGREQFF.

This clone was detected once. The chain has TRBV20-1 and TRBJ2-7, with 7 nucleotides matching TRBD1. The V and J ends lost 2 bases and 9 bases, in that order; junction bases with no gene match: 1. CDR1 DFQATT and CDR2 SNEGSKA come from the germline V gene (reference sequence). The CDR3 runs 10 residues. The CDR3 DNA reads TGCAGTGCTAGATCAGGGGGGCAGTACTTC. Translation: CSARSGGQYF.

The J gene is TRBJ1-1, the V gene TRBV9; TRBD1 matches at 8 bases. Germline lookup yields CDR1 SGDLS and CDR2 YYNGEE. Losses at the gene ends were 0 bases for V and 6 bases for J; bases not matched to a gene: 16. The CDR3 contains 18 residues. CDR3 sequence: CASSVALGDRNGRPEAFF. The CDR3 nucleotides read TGTGCCAGCAGCGTAGCCCTTGGGGACAGGAATGGTCGCCCTGAAGCTTTCTTT.

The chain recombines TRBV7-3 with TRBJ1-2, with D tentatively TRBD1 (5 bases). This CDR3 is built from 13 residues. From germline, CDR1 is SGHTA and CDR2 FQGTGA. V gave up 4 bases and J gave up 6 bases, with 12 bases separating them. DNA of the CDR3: TGTGCCAGCAGCTCGACAGTCAGCAATGGCTACACCTTC. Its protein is CASSSTVSNGYTF.

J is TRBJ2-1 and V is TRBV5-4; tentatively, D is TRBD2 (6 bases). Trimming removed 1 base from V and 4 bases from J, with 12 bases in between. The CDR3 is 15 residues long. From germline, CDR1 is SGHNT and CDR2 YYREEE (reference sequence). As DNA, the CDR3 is TGTGCCAGCAGCTTGCGGACTACCGATTACAATGAGCAGTTCTTC. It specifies CASSLRTTDYNEQFF.

CDR3 DNA sequence: TGTGCCAGCAGCGCCGTCTTCCTCGGGAGTTCCTACAATGAGCAGTTCTTC. Its protein product is CASSAVFLGSSYNEQFF. The chain uses TRBV9 and TRBJ2-1; TRBD2 is a possible D gene (6 bases). There are 17 residues in the CDR3. V lost 3 bases, J lost 1 base, and 17 bases lay in between. Per germline, CDR1 SGDLS and CDR2 YYNGEE.

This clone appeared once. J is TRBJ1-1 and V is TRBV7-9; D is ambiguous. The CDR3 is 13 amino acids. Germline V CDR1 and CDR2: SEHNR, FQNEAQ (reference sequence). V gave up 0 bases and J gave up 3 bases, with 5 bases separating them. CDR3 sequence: CASSLAAHTEAFF. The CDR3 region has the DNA TGTGCCAGCAGCTTAGCCGCGCACACTGAAGCTTTCTTT.

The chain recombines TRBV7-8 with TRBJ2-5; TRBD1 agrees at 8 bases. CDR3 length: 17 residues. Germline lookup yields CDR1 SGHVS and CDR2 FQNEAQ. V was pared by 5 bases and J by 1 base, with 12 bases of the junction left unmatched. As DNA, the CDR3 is TGTGCCAGCAGCCCCCCCGGGACAGGACCTATCCAAGAGACCCAGTACTTC. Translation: CASSPPGTGPIQETQYF. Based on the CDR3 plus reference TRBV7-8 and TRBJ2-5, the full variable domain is GAGVSQSPRYKVAKRGQDVALRCDPISGHVSLFWYQQALGQGPEFLTYFQNEAQLDKSGLPSDRFFAERPEGSVSTLKIQRTQQEDSAVYLCASSPPGTGPIQETQYFGPGTRLLVL.